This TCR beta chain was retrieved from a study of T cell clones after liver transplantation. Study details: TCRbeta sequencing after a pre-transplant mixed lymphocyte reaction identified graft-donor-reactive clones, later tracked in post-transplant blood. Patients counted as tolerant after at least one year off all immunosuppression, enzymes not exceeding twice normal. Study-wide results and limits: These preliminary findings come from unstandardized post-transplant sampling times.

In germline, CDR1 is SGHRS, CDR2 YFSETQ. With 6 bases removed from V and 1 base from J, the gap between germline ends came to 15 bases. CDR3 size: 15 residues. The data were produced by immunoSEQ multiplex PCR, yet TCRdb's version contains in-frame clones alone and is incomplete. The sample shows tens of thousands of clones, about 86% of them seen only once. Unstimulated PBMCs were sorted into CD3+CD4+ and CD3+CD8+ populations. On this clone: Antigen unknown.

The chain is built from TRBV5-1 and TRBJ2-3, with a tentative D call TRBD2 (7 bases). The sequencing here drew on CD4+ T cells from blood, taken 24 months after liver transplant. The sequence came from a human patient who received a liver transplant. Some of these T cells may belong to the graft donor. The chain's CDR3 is CASTLRGPRTDTQYF. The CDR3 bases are TGCGCCAGCACTTTGCGGGGGCCCCGCACAGATACGCAGTATTTT.